A selection of T cell receptor beta chains follows, all from one sample in a study of CD8 T cells in ankylosing spondylitis. TCRdb redid the calling of the 5' RACE reads with MiXCR, one entry per CDR3 protein. Of 500,000 or so distinct CDR3 sequences in the sample, about 5.4% were seen once. The sequenced material came from blood, either unsorted or a sorted T cell fraction (not recorded which). These receptors all come from a male donor with ankylosing spondylitis. CDR3s include the opening cysteine and the closing phenylalanine or tryptophan. A D gene is named only where the DNA matches it firmly. The size of a clone is reported for some rows only, either as once, few or many, or as a class for expanded clones.

v_call,d_call,j_call,clone_size,cdr3_nt,cdr3_aa
TRBV6-5,.,TRBJ2-4,many,TGTGCCAGCAGTCGCGACGGTCTCAGCCGGTACTTC,CASSRDGLSRYF
TRBV6-5,.,TRBJ2-3,many,TGTGCCAGCAGTCACTCAGACAACGCCGAGGCAGATACGCAGTATTTT,CASSHSDNAEADTQYF
TRBV10-3,TRBD2,TRBJ2-3,many,TGTGCCATCAGCTCCGGGACTAGCGGCACAGATACGCAGTATTTT,CAISSGTSGTDTQYF
TRBV20-1,.,TRBJ2-2,many,TGCAGTGTCTCTAGCGAAAACACCGGGGAGCTGTTTTTT,CSVSSENTGELFF
TRBV2,.,TRBJ1-5,many,TGTGCCAGCGGGGGACATCCGAGTCCGGCCCAGCATTTT,CASGGHPSPAQHF
TRBV4-1,.,TRBJ2-7,many,TGCGCCAGCAGCCAAGAAGAAAGACAGCAAACTGAAACCTACGAGCAGTACTTC,CASSQEERQQTETYEQYF
TRBV15,.,TRBJ2-1,many,TGTGCCACCAGCAGAAACCCCGGGCAGGGTAGAATCTTC,CATSRNPGQGRIF
TRBV3-1,TRBD1,TRBJ1-2,many,TGTGCCAGCGGCGACCCGGGACAGGGCGGCTATGGCTACACCTTC,CASGDPGQGGYGYTF
TRBV4-1,TRBD1,TRBJ2-2,many,TGCGCCAGCAGCCAAAGACAGGGGTGGAACACCGGGGAGCTGTTTTTT,CASSQRQGWNTGELFF
TRBV10-3,TRBD2,TRBJ2-3,many,TGTGCCATCAGTGAGGGGCGGGGACTAACAGATACGCAGTATTTT,CAISEGRGLTDTQYF
TRBV30,.,TRBJ2-7,few,TGTGCCTGGACTCCTAGGGAGATGGACGAGCAGTACTTC,CAWTPREMDEQYF
TRBV5-6,.,TRBJ2-1,many,TGTGCCAGCAGCTTCCCGCTCGAAGGAAGGGCCTACAATGAGCAGTTCTTC,CASSFPLEGRAYNEQFF
TRBV6-2/TRBV6-3,TRBD1,TRBJ2-2,.,TGTGCCAGCAGTTACTCCGGGACAGTTTTCACCGGGGAGCTGTTTTTT,CASSYSGTVFTGELFF
TRBV4-1,.,TRBJ1-5,few,TGCGCCAGCAGCCAACTGGGTTTAGGAGATCAGCCCCAGCATTTT,CASSQLGLGDQPQHF
TRBV29-1,.,TRBJ2-5,many,TGCAGCACCGGGGGTGGAGGGGAGACCCAGTACTTC,CSTGGGGETQYF
TRBV29-1,.,TRBJ2-1,few,TGCAGCGTTGAGCTCCTTTCCAATGAGCAGTTCTTC,CSVELLSNEQFF
TRBV7-9,TRBD1,TRBJ1-1,many,TGTGCCAGCAGACTAACGTGGACAGGGGGCTCGGGAACTGAAGCTTTCTTT,CASRLTWTGGSGTEAFF
TRBV7-2,TRBD2,TRBJ2-7,many,TGTGCCAGCAGCTTAGAGCCTAGCGGGAGTTACGAGCAGTACTTC,CASSLEPSGSYEQYF
TRBV10-3,.,TRBJ1-3,many,TGTGCCATCAGTGAGTCGGGACGAAACTCTGGAAACACCATATATTTT,CAISESGRNSGNTIYF
TRBV7-8,TRBD2,TRBJ2-1,few,TGTGCCAGCAGCTCACTAGCGGGGGGGCAGTTCTTC,CASSSLAGGQFF
TRBV7-3,TRBD1,TRBJ1-2,many,TGTGCCAGCAGCCACGGACAGGGGTCGGGCTATGGCTACACCTTC,CASSHGQGSGYGYTF
TRBV6-1,TRBD1,TRBJ2-1,.,TGTGCCAGCAGAACAGGGGACGAAGCATACAATGAGCAGTTCTTC,CASRTGDEAYNEQFF
TRBV10-3,.,TRBJ2-7,many,TGTGCCATCAGTGCCTCCACGGCAGCCTACGAGCAGTACTTC,CAISASTAAYEQYF
TRBV5-6,TRBD2,TRBJ2-1,many,TGTGCCAGCAGCTTGCGGGGGGGGCCGTACAATGAGCAGTTCTTC,CASSLRGGPYNEQFF
TRBV5-6,.,TRBJ2-7,many,TGTGCCAGCAGCTTGGCCTCGGCAGTGGAAGTGTACGAGCAGTACTTC,CASSLASAVEVYEQYF